These 7 T cell receptor beta chains were sequenced from one sample in a study of spatial heterogeneity in lung cancer. TCRdb re-called the 5' RACE reads through MiXCR, storing one row per CDR3 protein. The data show 1,500 to 2,000 distinct CDR3 sequences, with 24% seen just once and around 27% held by the top ten. The time point was: sample taken at primary tumor resection. The sample in question was normal lung tissue next to the tumor, obtained at surgery. These receptors all come from a male donor with early-stage non-small cell lung cancer.

In this sample, this clonotype turned up many times. The rearrangement links TRBV28 to TRBJ2-7, with 9 positions matching TRBD2. Germline CDR1 is MDHEN and CDR2 is SYDVKM. This CDR3 spans 15 amino acids. Trimming removed 4 bases from V and 2 bases from J; junction bases left unmatched: 6. CDR3 amino acids: CASSSIAGEPYEQYF. In nucleotides, the CDR3 is TGTGCCAGCAGTTCGATAGCGGGGGAGCCCTACGAGCAGTACTTC.

This clonotype is large (0.1 to 1%). The V and J genes are TRBV28 and TRBJ1-1, with TRBD1 as a possible D gene (6 bases). The CDR3 has 15 residues. The germline CDR1 and CDR2 sequences are MDHEN and SYDVKM. The V gene lost 4 bases and the J gene lost 5 bases, with 17 bases spanning the gap. The CDR3, as DNA: TGTGCCAGCAGTTCCCTCGGGGGGGCGAGGACTGAAGCTTTCTTT. Its protein is CASSSLGGARTEAFF.

J is TRBJ2-1 and V is TRBV20-1; 7 bases are shared with TRBD1. V lost 6 bases and J lost 9; bases outside the gene matches: 11. This CDR3 is built from 13 residues. CDR1 and CDR2 from the germline V gene are DFQATT and SNEGSKA (reference sequence). CDR3 protein: CSAGQQIGPEQFF. In DNA form, the CDR3 reads TGCAGTGCGGGACAGCAGATCGGTCCTGAGCAGTTCTTC.

This chain connects TRBV7-8 to TRBJ2-1; 12 nucleotides line up with TRBD2. The length of the CDR3 is 17 residues. Looked up from germline, CDR1 is SGHVS and CDR2 is FQNEAQ. V lost 1 base and J lost 10; bases outside the gene matches: 11. The CDR3 loop reads CASSLGPPSGGAREQFF. CDR3 nucleotides: TGTGCCAGCAGCTTAGGACCCCCTAGCGGGGGGGCCAGAGAGCAGTTCTTC. Full variable domain (remainder filled in from reference TRBV7-8 and TRBJ2-1): GAGVSQSPRYKVAKRGQDVALRCDPISGHVSLFWYQQALGQGPEFLTYFQNEAQLDKSGLPSDRFFAERPEGSVSTLKIQRTQQEDSAVYLCASSLGPPSGGAREQFFGPGTRLTVL.

As DNA, the CDR3 is TGTGCCAGCAGCTCCTCTAGCGGGACCACCGGGGAGCTGTTTTTT. Its translation: CASSSSSGTTGELFF. This rearrangement joins TRBV7-2 to TRBJ2-2; the match to TRBD2 covers 9 bases. The CDR3 loop spans 15 amino acids. With V trimmed by 4 bases and J by 4 bases, 4 bases remained unmatched. CDR1 is SGHTA and CDR2 is FQGNSA in the germline V gene.

The V and J genes are TRBV18 and TRBJ1-4; D ambiguous. The V gene lost 6 bases and the J gene lost 0 bases, with 8 bases spanning the gap. From germline, CDR1 is KGHSH and CDR2 LQKENI. This CDR3 has 14 amino acids. Written as DNA, the CDR3 is TGTGCCAGCTCGTACAGCGCAACTAATGAAAAACTGTTTTTT. It encodes CASSYSATNEKLFF.

This clonotype occurred a few times. The CDR3 region has the DNA TGCGCCAGCGGCCGGGGATACAATGAGCAGTTCTTC. Protein: CASGRGYNEQFF. This chain connects TRBV5-1 to TRBJ2-1; perhaps TRBD2 as D (5 bases). CDR3 length: 12 residues. Trimming shortened V by 7 bases and J by 4 bases, and 9 bases separated the two germline ends. Germline CDR1 reads SGHRS; CDR2 reads YFSETQ.